This T cell receptor (beta chain) was sequenced in a study of T cell responses to AZD1222 COVID-19 vaccine. Libraries were prepared by immunoSEQ multiplex PCR; TCRdb keeps only in-frame clonotypes and omits some of them. The sample gives approximately 100,000 clones, 86% of which show up once; 3.3% is in the top ten. General study results and limits: Only after the peak T cell response were repertoires sampled.

The sample holds a few counts of this clone. Its specificity is unknown. CDR3 length: 14 amino acids. The V end was cut by 4 bases, the J end by 0 bases, with 9 bases between. CDR1 is SGHDN, CDR2 FVKESK, per germline. The chain is built from TRBV14 and TRBJ1-1; no reliable D call. This specimen was peripheral blood, taken 28 days after the second dose of the MenACWY control vaccine. The clonotype originates from an adult who received the MenACWY meningococcal vaccine as a control. In nucleotides, the CDR3 is TGTGCCAGCAGCCTACATGGGATGAACACTGAAGCTTTCTTT. Encoded protein: CASSLHGMNTEAFF.